One and the same sample provided the 26 T cell receptor beta chains below, sequenced in a study of blood T cell repertoires in COVID-19. TCRdb's copy holds only in-frame clones and misses some; the assay was immunoSEQ multiplex PCR. The sample contains hundreds of thousands of clones, 86% of which appear only once. The material sequenced was peripheral blood. The receptors come from a woman aged 25 to 39 with active or convalescent COVID-19.

The V call is TRBV2, the J call TRBJ1-2; D call uncertain. This CDR3 is built from 14 residues. Looked up from germline, CDR1 is SNHLY and CDR2 is FYNNEI. Trimming took off 11 bases at V and 2 bases at J, with 18 bases between the two ends. The chain's CDR3 is CAVGSLRENYGYTF. DNA of the CDR3: TGTGCCGTCGGGTCCCTTCGGGAGAACTATGGCTACACCTTC.

This chain uses TRBV18 with TRBJ2-7; possible D gene TRBD2, 5 bases. The germline CDR1 and CDR2 sequences are KGHSH and LQKENI. The CDR3 has 15 residues. V lost 3 bases, J lost 1 base, and 13 bases lay in between. DNA for the CDR3: TGTGCCAGCTCACCCCCGGGATCCAATTCCTACGAGCAGTACTTC. Amino acid sequence: CASSPPGSNSYEQYF.

The chain joins TRBV5-1 to TRBJ2-1; TRBD2 aligns across 8 bases. The trim removed 0 bases at V and 8 bases at J, leaving 7 bases unmatched. Germline loops: CDR1 SGHRS, CDR2 YFSETQ. The CDR3 runs 15 residues. In DNA, the CDR3 is TGCGCCAGCAGCTTGGCCGGGACTAGGAACGATGAGCAGTTCTTC. Its translation is CASSLAGTRNDEQFF.

In regard to this clone: The identical CDR3 is also encoded by other nucleotide sequences in the sample. The chain carries TRBV5-1 and TRBJ1-1; 9 bases align to TRBD1. This CDR3 spans 13 amino acids. Trimming cost V 4 bases and J 4 bases; bases outside gene matches: 2. CDR1 SGHRS and CDR2 YFSETQ come from the germline V gene. CDR3 region: CASSGTGSTEAFF. CDR3 coding DNA: TGCGCCAGCAGCGGGACAGGGAGCACTGAAGCTTTCTTT.

The rearrangement uses TRBV5-1 and TRBJ2-5; D is unclear. Germline values: CDR1 SGHRS, CDR2 YFSETQ. The CDR3 is 14 amino acids. Trimming stripped 4 bases from V and 2 bases from J, with 12 bases between. CDR3 nucleotides: TGCGCCAGCAGCATGACCGAACTACAAGAGACCCAGTACTTC. Encoded protein: CASSMTELQETQYF.

This chain uses TRBV4-1 with TRBJ2-5, with D tentatively TRBD2 (5 bases). From germline, CDR1 is MGHRA and CDR2 YSYEKL. This CDR3 is built from 15 residues. Trimming took 3 bases from V and 5 from J, leaving 16 bases between them. The chain's CDR3 is CASSQNPGSSETQYF. The CDR3 DNA reads as TGCGCCAGCAGCCAGAACCCGGGGAGTTCGGAGACCCAGTACTTC.

This clone has just a few counts. The chain couples TRBV7-9 to TRBJ2-7, with D uncertain. The germline V and J ends were trimmed by 5 bases and 3 bases, with 8 bases remaining between them. This CDR3 has 12 residues. Germline V gene data show CDR1 as SEHNR and CDR2 as FQNEAQ (reference sequence). The CDR3 bases are TGTGCCAGCAGCGAAAACAGCTACGAGCAGTACTTC. Protein: CASSENSYEQYF.

This sequence joins TRBV6-5 and TRBJ2-1, with 7 bases fitting TRBD1. This CDR3 has 13 residues. Germline CDR1 and CDR2: MNHEY and SVGAGI. The ends lost 6 bases at V and 6 bases at J; junction bases unmatched: 5. The CDR3 protein is CASRATGFNEQFF. DNA of the CDR3: TGTGCCAGCAGGGCGACAGGGTTCAATGAGCAGTTCTTC.

The chain employs TRBV12-5 and TRBJ1-2, with a possible D match to TRBD1 (5 bases). CDR1 is LGHNT and CDR2 is FRNRAP in the germline V gene. Trimming took off 7 bases at V and 7 bases at J, with 22 bases between the two ends. The CDR3 spans 15 residues. In nucleotides, the CDR3 is TGTGCTAGTGCCCCCCCCACCGGGGGTTTCTTTGGCTACACCTTC. It yields the protein CASAPPTGGFFGYTF.

V is TRBV11-2 and J is TRBJ2-1, with 8 bases fitting TRBD1. This CDR3 is built from 16 residues. V shed 5 bases and J 2 bases; nucleotides not matched to a gene: 8. CDR1 is SGHAT, CDR2 FQNNGV, per germline. The CDR3 DNA is TGTGCCAGCAGCCGAGCCGGACAGGGAGCCTACAATGAGCAGTTCTTC. This codes for CASSRAGQGAYNEQFF.

This clone was seen more than once but under ten times. The same CDR3 also results from other DNA sequences found in this sample. The rearrangement uses TRBV4-1 and TRBJ1-5, with 10 positions matching TRBD1. With 0 bases clipped from V and 0 bases from J, the junction kept 5 bases outside the gene matches. The CDR3 contains 18 residues. Germline V gives CDR1 MGHRA, CDR2 YSYEKL. This chain's CDR3 is CASSQDGQGVYSNQPQHF. The CDR3 DNA reads TGCGCCAGCAGCCAAGACGGACAGGGGGTTTATAGCAATCAGCCCCAGCATTTT.

The chain uses TRBV29-1 and TRBJ2-7; 7 positions agree with TRBD1. Looked up from germline, CDR1 is SQVTM and CDR2 is ANQGSEA. This CDR3 contains 15 residues. J lost 2 bases, V lost 4 bases, and 11 bases had no gene match. For the CDR3, the DNA is TGCAGCGTTGCGGGACAGCCGAAGCAGACCTACGAGCAGTACTTC. Protein: CSVAGQPKQTYEQYF.

V is TRBV6-1 and J is TRBJ1-3; the D is unclear. V dropped 3 bases and J dropped 2 bases, with 5 bases sitting between them. The CDR3 runs 13 residues. Germline-derived CDR1 and CDR2 are MNHNS and SASEGT. CDR3: CASSDLPGNTIYF. CDR3 sequence (DNA): TGTGCCAGCAGTGACCTCCCTGGAAACACCATATATTTT.

This clone has at least ten counts. V usage is TRBV5-6 and J usage is TRBJ2-1; 11 bases agree with TRBD2. The CDR3 runs to 17 residues. V was clipped by 4 bases and J by 0 bases; unmatched bases: 6. Germline V gene sequence: CDR1 SGHDT, CDR2 YYEEEE. The CDR3 is CASSGLAGFRSYNEQFF. DNA for the CDR3: TGTGCCAGCAGCGGACTAGCGGGTTTCCGCTCCTACAATGAGCAGTTCTTC.

The chain is built from TRBV7-9 and TRBJ2-6, with D possibly matching TRBD1 (5 bases). With 8 bases removed from V and 0 bases from J, the gap between germline ends came to 8 bases. The CDR3 extends over 14 amino acids. From germline, CDR1 is SEHNR and CDR2 FQNEAQ (reference sequence). Here the CDR3 reads CASGANSGANVLTF. In nucleotides, the CDR3 is TGTGCCAGCGGGGCTAACTCTGGGGCCAACGTCCTGACTTTC.

The chain employs TRBV10-1 and TRBJ2-7; perhaps TRBD1 as D (6 bases). The length of the CDR3 is 15 residues. The germline V and J ends were trimmed by 4 bases and 3 bases, with 16 bases remaining between them. Germline V lookup: CDR1 WNHNN, CDR2 SYGVQD (reference sequence). The CDR3 nucleotides read TGCGCCAGCAGTGCCGGGACACCGGGCTACTACGAGCAGTACTTC. It encodes CASSAGTPGYYEQYF.

This clone was seen just once. The V gene is TRBV6-5, the J gene TRBJ2-1, with 7 bases aligning to TRBD2. V shed 6 bases, J shed 4 bases, and the junction held 9 bases outside the gene matches. Germline CDR1 is MNHEY and CDR2 is SVGAGI. This CDR3 contains 15 residues. CDR3 protein: CASSLGAGDYNEQFF. Here the CDR3 DNA reads TGTGCCAGCAGCTTGGGCGCGGGAGATTACAATGAGCAGTTCTTC.

The V and J genes are TRBV2 and TRBJ2-5; D gene uncertain. Germline V lookup: CDR1 SNHLY, CDR2 FYNNEI. Trimming took 5 bases from V and 5 from J, leaving 12 bases between them. This CDR3 comprises 13 residues. The DNA of the CDR3 is TGTGCCAGCAGTAGTCAACCCCGGGAGACCCAGTACTTC. Translating gives CASSSQPRETQYF.

The table lists this clone with a few counts. J is TRBJ2-1 and V is TRBV5-5; possible D gene TRBD1, 6 bases. Per germline, CDR1 SGHKS and CDR2 YYEKEE (reference sequence). CDR3 length: 13 residues. Trimming shortened V by 3 bases and J by 5 bases, and 9 bases separated the two germline ends. For the CDR3, the DNA is TGTGCCAGCAGCTATGGACAGAACAATGAGCAGTTCTTC. This sequence encodes CASSYGQNNEQFF.

The chain couples TRBV5-8 to TRBJ1-1, with TRBD1 matching 7 bases. CDR3 length: 15 residues. Germline CDR1 is SGHTS and CDR2 is YDEGEE. V lost 5 bases to trimming and J lost 4 bases; unmatched junction nucleotides: 11. For the CDR3, the DNA is TGTGCCAGCAGAGTCGAACAGGGGAAGGGCACTGAAGCTTTCTTT. As protein: CASRVEQGKGTEAFF.

The rearrangement uses TRBV10-3 and TRBJ1-2; D unresolved. Looked up from germline, CDR1 is ENHRY and CDR2 is SYGVKD. The CDR3 is 12 residues long. The V end lost 0 bases, the J end lost 7 bases, and 6 bases lay between the germline ends. The CDR3 reads CAISESEGGYTF. CDR3 bases: TGTGCCATCAGTGAGTCGGAGGGTGGCTACACCTTC.

This clone was detected a few times. The CDR3 sequence: CASSVEGGQPQHF. For the CDR3, the DNA is TGTGCCAGCAGCGTCGAAGGGGGCCAGCCCCAGCATTTT. J is TRBJ1-5 and V is TRBV9; 7 nucleotides align to TRBD1. From germline, CDR1 is SGDLS and CDR2 YYNGEE. The V segment lost 2 bases and the J segment 7 bases; nucleotides outside the gene matches: 3. This CDR3 spans 13 amino acids.

The genes are TRBV6-2 or TRBV6-3 and TRBJ2-7; D possibly corresponds to TRBD1 (5 bases). CDR1 is MNHEY, CDR2 SVGEGT, per germline. Trimming took off 2 bases at V and 3 bases at J, with 11 bases between the two ends. The CDR3 has 14 residues. In nucleotides, the CDR3 is TGTGCCAGCAGTTACCTCCGTCAGGGCTACGAGCAGTACTTC. Protein product: CASSYLRQGYEQYF.

The chain combines TRBV6-5 with TRBJ2-3; D gene ambiguous. Trimming shortened V by 6 bases and J by 1 base, and 8 bases separated the two germline ends. This CDR3 spans 13 amino acids. Germline V gene sequence: CDR1 MNHEY, CDR2 SVGAGI. The CDR3 DNA is TGTGCCAGCAGCCGGTCCCGCACAGATACGCAGTATTTT. Translated: CASSRSRTDTQYF.

The chain has TRBV6-5 and TRBJ1-3, with 7 positions matching TRBD1. CDR3 length equals 14 residues. Per germline, CDR1 MNHEY and CDR2 SVGAGI. V dropped 6 bases and J dropped 4; count of bases not matched to a gene: 6. This CDR3 reads CASRGGFGGNTIYF. In DNA, the CDR3 is TGTGCCAGCAGAGGGGGCTTCGGAGGAAACACCATATATTTT.

This sequence joins TRBV6-5 and TRBJ1-1; 7 bases are a match to TRBD1. Germline-derived CDR1 and CDR2 are MNHEY and SVGAGI. V gave up 6 bases and J gave up 4 bases; unmatched junction bases: 8. The CDR3 is 14 amino acids. In DNA, the CDR3 is TGTGCCAGCAGACGACAGGGTCCGTTCACTGAAGCTTTCTTT. Protein product: CASRRQGPFTEAFF.